This T cell receptor beta chain originates from a study of regulatory T cells in long-lasting Graves disease. Overall study findings and caveats: Relative to newly diagnosed Graves' patients, persistent ones had lower TCR diversity.

V shed 6 bases and J shed 6 bases, with 10 bases lying between them. CDR3 length: 12 amino acids. CDR1 is SGHAT, CDR2 FQNNGV, per germline. Time point in this sample: newly diagnosed GD, antithyroid drugs for less than 3 months. Making the TCR library involved RNA that had been extracted from PBMCs. Investigators prepared the TCR beta libraries by applying iRepertoire HTBI primers and Arm-PCR of CDR3 regions. Using its own MiXCR run on the multiplex PCR reads, TCRdb lists one record per CDR3 protein. The table lists hundreds of thousands of distinct CDR3 sequences, about 16% of them singletons, with approximately 25% in the top ten. Regarding this clonotype: Its target is unknown.

This sample also appeared in a second study, on T cells in Graves' hyperthyroidism and ophthalmopathy. That source notes: Patients aged 18 to 65 with hyperthyroidism were newly diagnosed, with duration under 2 months.

The sample consisted of peripheral blood mononuclear cells (PBMCs), taken at new diagnosis, from a patient treated with antithyroid drugs. The clonotype originates from a woman aged 35-65 years with Graves disease. The chain recombines TRBV11-2 with TRBJ2-3; D ambiguous. This chain's CDR3 is CASSQAWDTQYF. DNA for the CDR3: TGTGCCAGCAGTCAAGCGTGGGATACGCAGTATTTT.